The next 4 T cell receptor beta chains were all read from a single sample in a study of control samples from healthy donors and cancer patients. Produced via immunoSEQ multiplex PCR; TCRdb's table is partial and in-frame only. Of roughly 120,000 clones listed, 80% to 90% are singletons. Sequencing was carried out using blood. Source of these receptors: a woman between 45 and 60 years old in good health.

The rearrangement uses TRBV6-5 and TRBJ1-2; no clear D. This CDR3 contains 12 residues. Germline CDR1 and CDR2: MNHEY and SVGAGI. The V end lost 6 bases, the J end lost 5 bases, and 10 bases lay between the germline ends. CDR3 bases: TGTGCCAGCAGAACAAGGCCTTATGGCTACACCTTC. Translated, it gives CASRTRPYGYTF.

V is TRBV7-3 and J is TRBJ2-6; D remains unclear. This CDR3 has 15 residues. The germline V gene encodes CDR1 SGHTA and CDR2 FQGTGA. V was pared by 4 bases and J by 0 bases, with 7 bases between. The CDR3 reads CASSYKLSGANVLTF. The CDR3 DNA is TGTGCCAGCAGCTACAAGCTCTCTGGGGCCAACGTCCTGACTTTC.

This clone was seen only once. This chain links TRBV3-1 (or the pseudogene TRBV3-2) with TRBJ2-7; D may be TRBD2 (5 bases). The CDR3 loop spans 12 amino acids. Germline CDR1 and CDR2: LGHDT and YNNKEL (reference sequence). V lost 9 bases, J lost 3 bases, and 12 bases lay in between. The CDR3 DNA is TGTGCCAGTAGGACTTTCAACTACGAGCAGTACGTC. Encoded protein: CASRTFNYEQYV.

This clone has just one count. The chain uses TRBV6-2 or TRBV6-3 and TRBJ2-2, with 7 positions matching TRBD1. Germline lookup yields CDR1 MNHEY and CDR2 SVGEGT. Trimming removed 2 bases from V and 3 bases from J; junction bases left unmatched: 6. This CDR3 comprises 16 residues. The CDR3 sequence: CASSYQTGVDTGELFF. The CDR3 DNA reads TGTGCCAGCAGTTACCAAACAGGGGTAGACACCGGGGAGCTGTTTTTT.